These T cell receptor beta chains were read from a single sample in a study of a mutant IDH1 vaccine in newly diagnosed glioma. Their recognized antigens are unknown. Clones were read by immunoSEQ multiplex PCR, and TCRdb kept only the in-frame ones, dropping some. The sample has tens of thousands of clones, 75% to 85% seen once. Specimen: PBMCs, collected from a glioma patient whose treatment included an IDH1 peptide vaccine. The receptors here all came from a man aged 35-49 years with glioma. The conserved cysteine and the conserved F or W are not part of the CDR3 here. Each record gives: V gene, D gene, CDR3 length, CDR3 protein. A D gene is named only where the DNA matches it firmly.

TRBV9 | TRBD1 | 17 | ASSREPGQGLFSTDTQY
TRBV29-1 | - | 10 | SVTESSYEQY
TRBV5-1 | - | 12 | ASSLAPANTEAF
TRBV18 | TRBD1 | 17 | ASSPPKTGKTLNTGELF
TRBV11-3 | - | 13 | ASSSRTPKNEKLF
TRBV27 | - | 10 | ASSKTGRGYT
TRBV7-9 | - | 10 | ASEQTPGELF
TRBV30 | - | 11 | AWCPGGANVLT
TRBV7-2 | TRBD1 | 12 | ASSFHRGGQPQH
TRBV15 | - | 16 | ATSRDRGRRERTGELF
TRBV6-6 | - | 12 | ASSPPPIENEQF
TRBV11-2 | TRBD1 | 12 | ASSSGGLTYEQY
TRBV19 | TRBD1 | 13 | ASSPLDRGEEAQY
TRBV9 | TRBD2 | 18 | ASSAIEVGGVYSGANVLT
TRBV9 | - | 11 | ASSAPGYGTQY
TRBV5-4 | - | 15 | ASSFNGNRGSGNTIY
TRBV7-2 | TRBD2 | 14 | ASSLVPSGNYNEQF
TRBV5-4 | - | 14 | ASSQSFGLGKNIQY
TRBV5-6 | - | 13 | ASSLGGAQNTEAF
TRBV5-6 | TRBD1 | 13 | ASSLSVQGYNEQF
TRBV29-1 | TRBD2 | 15 | SVQGTSGRGSTDTQY
TRBV7-2 | - | 10 | ASSRGLTEAF
TRBV4-1 | TRBD2 | 17 | ASSRRWGLAASLSNEQF
TRBV15 | - | 10 | ATSRARTEAF
TRBV9 | - | 12 | ASSVVGGQETQY
TRBV29-1 | - | 13 | SVEDWAGAADTQY
TRBV5-4 | - | 14 | ARTGFNLCVDQPQH
TRBV11-2 | - | 13 | ASSLRGAGTGELF
TRBV6-1 | - | 8 | ASERETQY
TRBV6-5 | - | 8 | ASGVREAF
TRBV5-5 | - | 9 | ASSLGDTQY
TRBV19 | - | 11 | ASSMGRLGAIY
TRBV7-2 | TRBD1 | 16 | ASSSQPGQGPSGETQY
TRBV9 | TRBD2 | 13 | ASSVSAGRADEQF
TRBV10-3 | - | 14 | AISVGAGYSYNEQF
TRBV4-3 | - | 14 | ASSQDRIYPYNEQF
TRBV5-5 | TRBD1 | 13 | ASSFTGVSGNTIY
TRBV7-2 | TRBD2 | 13 | ASSLQAASGNEQF
TRBV5-3 | TRBD1 | 12 | ARSPTGVDEKLF
TRBV18 | - | 14 | ASSPQVGQSGNTIY
TRBV6-5 | - | 10 | ASSYEGLGYT
TRBV19 | - | 12 | ATTGRGYTGELF
TRBV4-3 | - | 13 | ASSQDRTNTGELF
TRBV15 | - | 14 | ATSRDGSSGANVLT
TRBV4-1 | TRBD2 | 17 | ASSLGTSGTVSGTDTQY
TRBV30 | - | 12 | AWSTIGVNYGYT
TRBV2 | TRBD1 | 13 | ASKMVRTGGDEQF
TRBV27 | - | 10 | ASSLRADTQY
TRBV10-1 | - | 11 | ASSETGLYEQY
TRBV6-6 | TRBD1 | 12 | ASSWDRLNTEAF
TRBV4-3 | - | 13 | ASSQDGGHIYGYT
TRBV27 | - | 12 | ASSSPHIGNEQF
TRBV5-4 | TRBD1 | 11 | ASSPGQGTEAF